The T cell receptor (beta chain) described here comes from a study of cytomegalovirus exposure and HLA in healthy donors. Looked up from germline, CDR1 is SGHKS and CDR2 is YYEKEE (reference sequence). V shed 4 bases and J shed 6 bases, with 16 bases lying between them. The CDR3 covers 14 residues. Study-wide points: Previous analysis showed most TCR beta V segments were productive about 90% or about 30% of the time. Within the data, a cluster of highly shared sequence variants was likely a sequencing artifact.

Regarding this clone: The target antigen is unknown.

Amplification used 60 Vbeta primers and 13 Jbeta primers. Using immunoSEQ multiplex PCR, the repertoire was profiled, and TCRdb retains in-frame clones only, with some absent. The sample contains 150,000 to 200,000 clones, under 85% of which appear only once. The rearrangement uses TRBV5-5 and TRBJ1-1; no definite D call. This sequence was found in a woman aged 25-40 years in good health and CMV-seronegative. Sequencing input: PBMCs. CDR3 DNA sequence: TGTGCCAGCAGCGCGGGCCCCGGCGAGGCTGAAGCTTTCTTT. It specifies CASSAGPGEAEAFF.